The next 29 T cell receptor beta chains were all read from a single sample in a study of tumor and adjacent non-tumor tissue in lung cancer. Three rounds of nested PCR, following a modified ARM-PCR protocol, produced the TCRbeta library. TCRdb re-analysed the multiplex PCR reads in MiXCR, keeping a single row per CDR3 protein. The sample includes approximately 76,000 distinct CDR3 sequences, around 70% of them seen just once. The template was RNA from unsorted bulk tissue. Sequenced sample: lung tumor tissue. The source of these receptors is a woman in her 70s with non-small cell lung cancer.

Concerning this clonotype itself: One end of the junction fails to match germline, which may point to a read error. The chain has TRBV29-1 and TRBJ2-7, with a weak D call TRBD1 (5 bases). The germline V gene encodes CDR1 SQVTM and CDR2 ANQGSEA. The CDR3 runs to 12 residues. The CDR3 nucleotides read TGCACCGTTGAGCCAGGGTCAGACGAGCAGTACTTC. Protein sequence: CTVEPGSDEQYF.

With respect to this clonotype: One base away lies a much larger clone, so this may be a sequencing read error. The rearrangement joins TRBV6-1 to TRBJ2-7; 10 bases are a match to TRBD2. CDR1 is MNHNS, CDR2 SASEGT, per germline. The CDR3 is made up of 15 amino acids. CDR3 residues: CASSPGTSASYEQHF. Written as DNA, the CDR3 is TGTGCCAGCAGCCCAGGGACTAGCGCCTCCTACGAGCAGCACTTC.

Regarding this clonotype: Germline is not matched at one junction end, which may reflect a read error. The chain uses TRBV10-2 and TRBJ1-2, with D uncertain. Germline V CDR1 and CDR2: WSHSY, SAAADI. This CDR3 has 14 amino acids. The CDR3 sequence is CASGFGGASGGYTF. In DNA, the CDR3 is TGCGCCAGCGGTTTCGGCGGTGCTTCTGGAGGCTATACCTTC.

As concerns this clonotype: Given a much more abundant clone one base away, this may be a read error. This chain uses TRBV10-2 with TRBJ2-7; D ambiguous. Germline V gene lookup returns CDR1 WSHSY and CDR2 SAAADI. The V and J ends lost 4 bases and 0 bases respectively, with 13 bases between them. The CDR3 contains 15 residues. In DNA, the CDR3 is TGCGCCAGCAGTGGGTCATCTACCACCTCCTACGAGCAGTACTTC. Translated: CASSGSSTTSYEQYF.

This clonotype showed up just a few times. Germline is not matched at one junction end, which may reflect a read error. The CDR3 loop is CASSGGTSENTWELFF. CDR3 DNA: TGTGCCAGCAGCGGAGGGACTAGCGAGAACACCTGGGAGCTGTTTTTT. The J gene is TRBJ2-2, the V gene TRBV7-9; 10 nucleotides align to TRBD2. The CDR3 has 16 amino acids. Germline V gene sequence: CDR1 SEHNR, CDR2 FQNEAQ (reference sequence).

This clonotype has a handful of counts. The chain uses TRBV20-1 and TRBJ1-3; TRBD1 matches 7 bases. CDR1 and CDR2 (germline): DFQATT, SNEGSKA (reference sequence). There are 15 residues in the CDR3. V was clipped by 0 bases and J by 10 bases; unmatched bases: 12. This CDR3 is CSARDRGQLPETIYF. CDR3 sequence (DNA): TGCAGTGCTAGAGATAGGGGACAGTTGCCTGAGACCATATATTTT.

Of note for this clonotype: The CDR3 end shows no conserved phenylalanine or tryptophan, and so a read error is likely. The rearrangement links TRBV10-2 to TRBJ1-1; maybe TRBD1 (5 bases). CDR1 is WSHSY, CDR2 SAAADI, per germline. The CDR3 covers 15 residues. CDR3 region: CASSEWGTLNTEAFL. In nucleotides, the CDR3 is TGCGCCAGCAGTGAGTGGGGCACTCTGAACACCGAAGCTTTCCTT.

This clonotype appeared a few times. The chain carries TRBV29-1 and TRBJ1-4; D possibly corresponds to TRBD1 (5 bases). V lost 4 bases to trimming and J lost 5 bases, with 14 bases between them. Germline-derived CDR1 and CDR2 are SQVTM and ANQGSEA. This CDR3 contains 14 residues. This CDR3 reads CSVGQWGTNEKLFF. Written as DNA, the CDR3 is TGCAGCGTTGGACAGTGGGGGACCAATGAAAAACTGTTTTTT.

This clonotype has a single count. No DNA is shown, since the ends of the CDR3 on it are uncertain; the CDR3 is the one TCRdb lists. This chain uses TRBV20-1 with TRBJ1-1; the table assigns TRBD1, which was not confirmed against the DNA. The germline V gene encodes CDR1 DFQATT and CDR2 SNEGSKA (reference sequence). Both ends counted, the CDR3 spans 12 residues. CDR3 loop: CSTSGPFTEAFF.

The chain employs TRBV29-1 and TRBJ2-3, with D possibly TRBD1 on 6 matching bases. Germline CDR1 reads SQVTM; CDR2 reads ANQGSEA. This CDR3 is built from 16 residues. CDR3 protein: CIARNQGNGKSDTQYF. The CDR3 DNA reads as TGCATCGCCCGTAACCAGGGGAACGGGAAGTCTGATACGCAGTATTTT.

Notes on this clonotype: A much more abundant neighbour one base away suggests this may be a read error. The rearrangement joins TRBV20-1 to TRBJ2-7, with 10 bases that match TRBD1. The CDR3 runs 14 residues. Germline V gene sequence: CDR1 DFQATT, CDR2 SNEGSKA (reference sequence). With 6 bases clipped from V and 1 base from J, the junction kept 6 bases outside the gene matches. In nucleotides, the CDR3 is TGCAGTGCAAACGACAGGGGGCCTTCCTACGAGCAGTACTTC. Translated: CSANDRGPSYEQYF.

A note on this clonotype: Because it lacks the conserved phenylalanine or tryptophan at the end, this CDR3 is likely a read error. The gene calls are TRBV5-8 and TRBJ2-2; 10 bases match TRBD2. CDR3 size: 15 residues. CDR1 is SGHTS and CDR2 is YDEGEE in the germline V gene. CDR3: CASSLGTSGTGELFS. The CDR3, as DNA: TGTGCCAGCAGCTTGGGGACTAGCGGCACCGGAGAGCTGTTTTCT.

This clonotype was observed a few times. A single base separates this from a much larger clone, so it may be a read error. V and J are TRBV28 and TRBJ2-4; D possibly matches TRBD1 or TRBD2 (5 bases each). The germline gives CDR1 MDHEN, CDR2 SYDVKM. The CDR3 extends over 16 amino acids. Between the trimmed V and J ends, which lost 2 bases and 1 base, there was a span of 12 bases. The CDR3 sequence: CASSLRQGTAKNIQYF. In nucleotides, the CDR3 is TGTGCCAGCAGTTTAAGACAAGGGACGGCCAAAAACATTCAGTACTTC.

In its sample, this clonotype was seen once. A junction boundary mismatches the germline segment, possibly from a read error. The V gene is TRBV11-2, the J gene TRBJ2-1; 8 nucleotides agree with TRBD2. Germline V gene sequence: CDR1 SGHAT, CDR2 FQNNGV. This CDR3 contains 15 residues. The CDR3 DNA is TGTGCCAGCAACCCCGAAGGCGGGAGGAATAATGTGCAGTTCTTC. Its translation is CASNPEGGRNNVQFF.

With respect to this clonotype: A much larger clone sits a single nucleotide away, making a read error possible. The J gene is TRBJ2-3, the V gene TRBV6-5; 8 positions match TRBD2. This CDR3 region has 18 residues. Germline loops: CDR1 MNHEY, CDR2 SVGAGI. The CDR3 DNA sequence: TGTGTCAGCAGTTACTCGACCGTCCTCGGGAGGGCCCCAGATACGCAGTATTTT. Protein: CVSSYSTVLGRAPDTQYF.

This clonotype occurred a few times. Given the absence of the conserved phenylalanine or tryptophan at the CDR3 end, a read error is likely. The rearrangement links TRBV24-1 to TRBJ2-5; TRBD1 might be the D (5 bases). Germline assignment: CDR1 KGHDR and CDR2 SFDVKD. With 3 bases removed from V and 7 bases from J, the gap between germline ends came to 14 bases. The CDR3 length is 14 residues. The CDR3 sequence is CATSDPGQVRTQYL. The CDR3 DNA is TGTGCCACCAGTGATCCTGGACAAGTCCGGACCCAGTACCTC.

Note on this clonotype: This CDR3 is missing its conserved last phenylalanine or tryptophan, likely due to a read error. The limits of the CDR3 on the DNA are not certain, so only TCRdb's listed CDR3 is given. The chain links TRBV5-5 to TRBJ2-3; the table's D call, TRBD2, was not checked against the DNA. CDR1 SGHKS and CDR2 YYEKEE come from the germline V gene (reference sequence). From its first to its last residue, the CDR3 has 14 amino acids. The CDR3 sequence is CASSVGRSTDTQYV.

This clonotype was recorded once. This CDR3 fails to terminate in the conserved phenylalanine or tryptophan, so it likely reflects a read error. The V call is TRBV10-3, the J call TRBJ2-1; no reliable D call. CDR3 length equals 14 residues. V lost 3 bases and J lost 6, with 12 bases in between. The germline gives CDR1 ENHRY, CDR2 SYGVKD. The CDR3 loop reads CAISDTDKVNEQFL. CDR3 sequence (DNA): TGTGCCATCAGTGACACCGACAAGGTCAATGAGCAGTTCTTA.

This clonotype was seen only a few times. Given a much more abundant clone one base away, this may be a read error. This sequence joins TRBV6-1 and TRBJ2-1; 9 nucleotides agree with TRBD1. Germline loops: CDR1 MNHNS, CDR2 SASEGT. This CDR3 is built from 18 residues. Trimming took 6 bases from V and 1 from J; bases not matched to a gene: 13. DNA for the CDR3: TGTGCCAGCAGGGTGACAGGGGGTGTGTTATATTCCTACAATGAGCAGTTCTTC. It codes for CASRVTGGVLYSYNEQFF.

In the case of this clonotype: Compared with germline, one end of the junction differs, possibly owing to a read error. CDR3 DNA: TGTGTCTGCGGTCATTCGGGAGTTGGCTATGACTACACCTTC. Amino acids: CVCGHSGVGYDYTF. J is TRBJ1-2 and V is TRBV11-1; no reliable D call. CDR3 size: 14 residues. Germline V gene data show CDR1 as SGHAT and CDR2 as FQDESV (reference sequence).

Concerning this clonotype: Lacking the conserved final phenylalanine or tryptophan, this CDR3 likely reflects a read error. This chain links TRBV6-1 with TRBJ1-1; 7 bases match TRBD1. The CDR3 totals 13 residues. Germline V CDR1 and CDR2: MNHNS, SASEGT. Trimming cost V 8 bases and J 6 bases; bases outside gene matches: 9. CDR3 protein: CASARGRNAEAFL. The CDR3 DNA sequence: TGTGCCAGCGCAAGGGGGCGAAACGCTGAAGCTTTCCTT.

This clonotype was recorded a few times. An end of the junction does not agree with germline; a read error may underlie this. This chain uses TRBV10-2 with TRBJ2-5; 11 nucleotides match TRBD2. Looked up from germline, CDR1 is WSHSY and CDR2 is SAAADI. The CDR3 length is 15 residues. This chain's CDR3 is CACRGPLAGDETQYF. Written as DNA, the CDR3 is TGCGCCTGCAGGGGGCCACTAGCGGGAGATGAGACCCAGTACTTC.

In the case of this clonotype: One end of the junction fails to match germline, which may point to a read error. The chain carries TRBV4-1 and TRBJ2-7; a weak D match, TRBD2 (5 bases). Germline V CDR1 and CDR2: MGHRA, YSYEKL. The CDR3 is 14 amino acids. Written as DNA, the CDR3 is TGTGCCAGCAGCCAATTATTTAGCGACGGCGAGCAGTACTTC. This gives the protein CASSQLFSDGEQYF.

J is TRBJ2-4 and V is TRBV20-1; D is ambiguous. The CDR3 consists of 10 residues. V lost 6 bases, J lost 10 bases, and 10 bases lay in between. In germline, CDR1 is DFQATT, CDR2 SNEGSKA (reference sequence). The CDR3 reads CSAPRSIQYF. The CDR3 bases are TGCAGTGCCCCCAGGAGTATTCAGTACTTC.

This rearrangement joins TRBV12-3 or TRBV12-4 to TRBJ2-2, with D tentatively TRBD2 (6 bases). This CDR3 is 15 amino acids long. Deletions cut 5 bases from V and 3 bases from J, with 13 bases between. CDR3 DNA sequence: TGTGCCAGCAGTCGACTAGGGCTGGACACCGGGGAGCTGTTTTTT. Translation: CASSRLGLDTGELFF.

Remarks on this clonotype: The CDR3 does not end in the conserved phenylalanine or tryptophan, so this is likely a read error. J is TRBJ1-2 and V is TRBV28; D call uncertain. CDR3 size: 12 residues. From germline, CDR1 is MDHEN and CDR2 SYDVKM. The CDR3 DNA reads TGTGCCAGCAGGGCAATGGACTATGCCTACACCGTC. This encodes CASRAMDYAYTV.

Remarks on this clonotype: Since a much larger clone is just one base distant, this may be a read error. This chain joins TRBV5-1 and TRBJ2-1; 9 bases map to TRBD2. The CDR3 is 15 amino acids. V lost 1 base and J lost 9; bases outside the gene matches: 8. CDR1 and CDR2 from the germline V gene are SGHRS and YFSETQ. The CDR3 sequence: CASSLFLAGLGEQFF. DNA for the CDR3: TGCGCCAGCAGCTTGTTTCTAGCGGGACTAGGTGAGCAGTTCTTC.

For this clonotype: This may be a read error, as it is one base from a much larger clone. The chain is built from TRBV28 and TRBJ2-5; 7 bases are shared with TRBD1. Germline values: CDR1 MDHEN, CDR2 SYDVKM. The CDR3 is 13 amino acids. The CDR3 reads CGSSKTGEETQYF. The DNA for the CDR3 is TGTGGCAGCAGTAAAACAGGGGAAGAGACCCAGTACTTC.

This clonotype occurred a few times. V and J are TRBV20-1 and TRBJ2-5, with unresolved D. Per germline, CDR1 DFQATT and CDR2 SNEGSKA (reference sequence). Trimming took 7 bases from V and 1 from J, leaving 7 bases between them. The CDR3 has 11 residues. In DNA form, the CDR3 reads TGCAGTGGGTCAGTCCAAGAGACCCAGTACTTC. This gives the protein CSGSVQETQYF.